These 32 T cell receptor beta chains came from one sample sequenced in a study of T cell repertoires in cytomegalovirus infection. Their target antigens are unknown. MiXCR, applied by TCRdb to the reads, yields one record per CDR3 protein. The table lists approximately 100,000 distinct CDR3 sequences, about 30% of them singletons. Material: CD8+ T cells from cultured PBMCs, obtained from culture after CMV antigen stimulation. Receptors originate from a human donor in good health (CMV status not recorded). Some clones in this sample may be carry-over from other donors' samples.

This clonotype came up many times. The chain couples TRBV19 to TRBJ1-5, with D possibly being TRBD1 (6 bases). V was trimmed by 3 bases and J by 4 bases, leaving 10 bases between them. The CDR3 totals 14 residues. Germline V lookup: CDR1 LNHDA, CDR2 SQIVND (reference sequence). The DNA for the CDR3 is TGTGCCAGTAGTATGGGACAACGAAATCAGCCCCAGCATTTT. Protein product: CASSMGQRNQPQHF. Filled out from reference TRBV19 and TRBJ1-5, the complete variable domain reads DGGITQSPKYLFRKEGQNVTLSCEQNLNHDAMYWYRQDPGQGLRLIYYSQIVNDFQKGDIAEGYSVSREKKESFPLTVTSAQKNPTAFYLCASSMGQRNQPQHFGDGTRLSIL.

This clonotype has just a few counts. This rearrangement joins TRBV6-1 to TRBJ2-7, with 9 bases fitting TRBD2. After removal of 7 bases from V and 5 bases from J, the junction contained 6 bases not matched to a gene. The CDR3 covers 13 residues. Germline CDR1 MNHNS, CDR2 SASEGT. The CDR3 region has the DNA TGTGCCAGCACCGTAGCGGGAGTCCACGAGCAGTACTTC. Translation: CASTVAGVHEQYF.

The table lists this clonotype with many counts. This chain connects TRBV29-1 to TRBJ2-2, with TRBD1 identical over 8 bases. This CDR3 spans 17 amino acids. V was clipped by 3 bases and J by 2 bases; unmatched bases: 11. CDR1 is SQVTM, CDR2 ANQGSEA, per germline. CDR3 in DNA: TGCAGCGTTGAGGTAACTGGGACAGGATTCAACACCGGGGAGCTGTTTTTT. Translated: CSVEVTGTGFNTGELFF.

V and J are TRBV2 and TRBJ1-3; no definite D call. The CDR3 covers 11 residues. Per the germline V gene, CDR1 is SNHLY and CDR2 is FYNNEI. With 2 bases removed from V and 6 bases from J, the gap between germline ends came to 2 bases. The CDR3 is CASSEINTIYF. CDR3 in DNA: TGTGCCAGCAGTGAAATAAACACCATATATTTT.

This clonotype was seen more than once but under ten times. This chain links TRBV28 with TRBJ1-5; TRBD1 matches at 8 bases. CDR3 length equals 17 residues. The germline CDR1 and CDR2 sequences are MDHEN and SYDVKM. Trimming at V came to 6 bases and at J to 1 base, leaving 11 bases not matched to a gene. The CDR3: CASSPGTGPLSNQPQHF. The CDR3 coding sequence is TGTGCCAGCAGCCCTGGGACAGGTCCGTTGAGCAATCAGCCCCAGCATTTT.

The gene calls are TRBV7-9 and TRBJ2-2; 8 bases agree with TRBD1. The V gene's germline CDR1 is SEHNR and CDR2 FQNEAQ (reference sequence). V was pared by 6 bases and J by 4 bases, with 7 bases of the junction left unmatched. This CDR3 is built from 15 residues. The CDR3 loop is CASSSDRGGTGELFF. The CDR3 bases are TGTGCCAGCAGTTCCGACAGGGGAGGCACCGGGGAGCTGTTTTTT.

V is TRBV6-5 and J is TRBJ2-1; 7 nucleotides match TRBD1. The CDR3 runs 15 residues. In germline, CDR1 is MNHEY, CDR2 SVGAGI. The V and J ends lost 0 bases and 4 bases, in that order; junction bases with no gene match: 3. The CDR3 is CASSYSRGPYNEQFF. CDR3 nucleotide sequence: TGTGCCAGCAGTTACTCGAGGGGGCCTTACAATGAGCAGTTCTTC.

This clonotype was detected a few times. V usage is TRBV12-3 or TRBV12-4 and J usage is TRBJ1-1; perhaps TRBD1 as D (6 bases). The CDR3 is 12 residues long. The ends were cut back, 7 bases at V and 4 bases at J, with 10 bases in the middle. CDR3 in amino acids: CASILGATEAFF. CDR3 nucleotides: TGTGCCAGCATCCTGGGGGCCACTGAAGCTTTCTTT.

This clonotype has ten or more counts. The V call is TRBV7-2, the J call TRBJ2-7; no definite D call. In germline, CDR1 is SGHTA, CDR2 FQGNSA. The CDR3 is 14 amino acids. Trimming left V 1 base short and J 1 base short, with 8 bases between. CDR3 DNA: TGTGCCAGCAGCTTAGGAGGATTATCCTACGAGCAGTACTTC. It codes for CASSLGGLSYEQYF.

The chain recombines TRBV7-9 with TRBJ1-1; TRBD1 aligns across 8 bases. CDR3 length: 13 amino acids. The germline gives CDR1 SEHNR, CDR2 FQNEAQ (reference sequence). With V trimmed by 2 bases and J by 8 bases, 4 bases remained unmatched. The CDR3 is CASSLTGQVEAFF. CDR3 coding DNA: TGTGCCAGCAGCTTAACGGGACAGGTGGAAGCTTTCTTT.

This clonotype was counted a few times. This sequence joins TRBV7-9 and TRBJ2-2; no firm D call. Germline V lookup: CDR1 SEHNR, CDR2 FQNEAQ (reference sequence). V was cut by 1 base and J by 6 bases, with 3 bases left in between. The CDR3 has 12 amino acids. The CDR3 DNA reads TGTGCCAGCAGCTTAGAGGCCGGGGAGCTGTTTTTT. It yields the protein CASSLEAGELFF.

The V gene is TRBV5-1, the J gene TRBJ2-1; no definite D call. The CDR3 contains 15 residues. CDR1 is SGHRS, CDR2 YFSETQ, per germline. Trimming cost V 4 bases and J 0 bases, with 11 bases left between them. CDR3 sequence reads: CASSRIRNSYNEQFF. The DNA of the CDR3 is TGCGCCAGCAGCCGAATTAGAAACTCCTACAATGAGCAGTTCTTC.

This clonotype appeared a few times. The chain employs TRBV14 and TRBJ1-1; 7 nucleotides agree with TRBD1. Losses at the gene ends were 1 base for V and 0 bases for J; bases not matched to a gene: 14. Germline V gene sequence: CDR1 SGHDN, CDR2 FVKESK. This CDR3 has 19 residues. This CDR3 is CASSQARWRGQELNTEAFF. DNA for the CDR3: TGTGCCAGCAGCCAAGCCCGGTGGCGCGGACAGGAATTGAACACTGAAGCTTTCTTT.

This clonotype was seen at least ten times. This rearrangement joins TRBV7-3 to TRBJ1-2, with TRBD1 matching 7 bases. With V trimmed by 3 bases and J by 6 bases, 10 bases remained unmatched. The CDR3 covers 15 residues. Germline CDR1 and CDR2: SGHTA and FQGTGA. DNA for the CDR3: TGTGCCAGCAGCTTCTCCCCAGGGGGGGTTGATGGCTACACCTTC. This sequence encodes CASSFSPGGVDGYTF.

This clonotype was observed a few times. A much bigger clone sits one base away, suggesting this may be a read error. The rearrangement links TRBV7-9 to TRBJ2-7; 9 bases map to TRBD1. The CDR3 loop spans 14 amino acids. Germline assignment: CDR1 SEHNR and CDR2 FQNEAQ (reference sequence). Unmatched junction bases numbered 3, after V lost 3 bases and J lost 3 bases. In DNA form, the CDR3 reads TGTGCCAGCAGCTTGGGACAGGGCTTCTACGAGCAGTACTTC. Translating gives CASSLGQGFYEQYF.

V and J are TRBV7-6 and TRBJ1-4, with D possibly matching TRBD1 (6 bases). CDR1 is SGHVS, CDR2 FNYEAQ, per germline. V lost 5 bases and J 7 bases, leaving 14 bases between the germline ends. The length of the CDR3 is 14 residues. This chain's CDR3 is CASSLGGLTEKLFF. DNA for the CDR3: TGTGCCAGCAGCCTAGGGGGGTTGACTGAAAAACTGTTTTTT.

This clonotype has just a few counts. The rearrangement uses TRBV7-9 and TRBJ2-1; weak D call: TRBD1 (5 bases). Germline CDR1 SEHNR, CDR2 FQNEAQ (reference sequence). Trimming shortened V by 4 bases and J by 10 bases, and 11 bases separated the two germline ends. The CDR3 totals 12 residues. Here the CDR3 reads CASSSPKGEQFF. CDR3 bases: TGTGCCAGCAGCTCCCCTAAGGGGGAGCAGTTCTTC.

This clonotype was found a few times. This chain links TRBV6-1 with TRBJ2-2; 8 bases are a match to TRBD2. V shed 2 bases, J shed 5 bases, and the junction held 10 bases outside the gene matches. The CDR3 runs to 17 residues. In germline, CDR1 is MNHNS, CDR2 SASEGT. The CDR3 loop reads CASSEYAGTRGTGELFF. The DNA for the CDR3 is TGTGCCAGCAGTGAATATGCCGGGACTAGGGGGACCGGGGAGCTGTTTTTT.

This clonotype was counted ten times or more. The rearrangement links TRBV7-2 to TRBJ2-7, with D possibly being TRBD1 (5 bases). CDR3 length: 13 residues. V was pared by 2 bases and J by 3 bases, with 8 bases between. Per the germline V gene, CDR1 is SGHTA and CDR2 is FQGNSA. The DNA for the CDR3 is TGTGCCAGCAGCTTAAGCAGGGTCTACGAGCAGTACTTC. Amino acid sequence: CASSLSRVYEQYF.

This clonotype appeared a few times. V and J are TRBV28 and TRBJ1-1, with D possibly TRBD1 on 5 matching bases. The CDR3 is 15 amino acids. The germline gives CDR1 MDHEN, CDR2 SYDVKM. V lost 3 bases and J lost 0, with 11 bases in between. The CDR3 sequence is CASSFDRNMNTEAFF. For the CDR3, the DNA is TGTGCCAGCAGTTTTGACAGAAACATGAACACTGAAGCTTTCTTT.

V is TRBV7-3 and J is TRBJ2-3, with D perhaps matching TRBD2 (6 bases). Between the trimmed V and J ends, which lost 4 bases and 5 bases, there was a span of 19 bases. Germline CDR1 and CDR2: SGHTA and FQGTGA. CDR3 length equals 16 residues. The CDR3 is CASSSPGDWSGDTQYF. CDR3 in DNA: TGTGCCAGCAGCTCACCGGGAGATTGGAGTGGAGATACGCAGTATTTT. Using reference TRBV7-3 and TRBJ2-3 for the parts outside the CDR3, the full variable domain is GAGVSQTPSNKVTEKGKYVELRCDPISGHTALYWYRQSLGQGPEFLIYFQGTGAADDSGLPNDRFFAVRPEGSVSTLKIQRTERGDSAVYLCASSSPGDWSGDTQYFGPGTRLTVL.

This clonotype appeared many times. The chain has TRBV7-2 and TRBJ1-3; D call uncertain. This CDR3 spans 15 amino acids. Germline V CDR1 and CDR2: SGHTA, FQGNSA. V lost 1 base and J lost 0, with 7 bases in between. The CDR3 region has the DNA TGTGCCAGCAGCTTAGGGCGGGGCTCTGGAAACACCATATATTTT. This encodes CASSLGRGSGNTIYF. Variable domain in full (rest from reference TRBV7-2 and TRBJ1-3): GAGVSQSPSNKVTEKGKDVELRCDPISGHTALYWYRQSLGQGLEFLIYFQGNSAPDKSGLPSDRFSAERTGGSVSTLTIQRTQQEDSAVYLCASSLGRGSGNTIYFGEGSWLTVV.

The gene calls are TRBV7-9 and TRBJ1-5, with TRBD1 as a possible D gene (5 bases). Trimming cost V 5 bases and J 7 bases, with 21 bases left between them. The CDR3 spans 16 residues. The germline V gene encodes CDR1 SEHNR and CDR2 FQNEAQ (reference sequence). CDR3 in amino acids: CASSTGTALGGQPQHF. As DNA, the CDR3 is TGTGCCAGCAGCACCGGGACCGCCCTGGGTGGACAGCCCCAGCATTTT. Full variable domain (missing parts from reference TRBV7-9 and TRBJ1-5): DTGVSQNPRHKITKRGQNVTFRCDPISEHNRLYWYRQTLGQGPEFLTYFQNEAQLEKSRLLSDRFSAERPKGSFSTLEIQRTEQGDSAMYLCASSTGTALGGQPQHFGDGTRLSIL.

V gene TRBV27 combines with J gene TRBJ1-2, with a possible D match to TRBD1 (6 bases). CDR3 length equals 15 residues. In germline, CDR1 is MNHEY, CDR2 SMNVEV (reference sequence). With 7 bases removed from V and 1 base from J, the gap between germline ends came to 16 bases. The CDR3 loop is CASTSTGHLNYGYTF. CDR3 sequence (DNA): TGTGCCAGCACCTCGACGGGACATCTTAACTATGGCTACACCTTC.

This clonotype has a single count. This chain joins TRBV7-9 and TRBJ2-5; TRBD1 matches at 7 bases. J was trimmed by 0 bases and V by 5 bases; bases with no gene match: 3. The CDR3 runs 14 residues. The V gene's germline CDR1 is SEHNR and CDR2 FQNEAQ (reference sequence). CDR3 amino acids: CASSPTGDQETQYF. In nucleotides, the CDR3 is TGTGCCAGCAGCCCCACAGGGGACCAAGAGACCCAGTACTTC.

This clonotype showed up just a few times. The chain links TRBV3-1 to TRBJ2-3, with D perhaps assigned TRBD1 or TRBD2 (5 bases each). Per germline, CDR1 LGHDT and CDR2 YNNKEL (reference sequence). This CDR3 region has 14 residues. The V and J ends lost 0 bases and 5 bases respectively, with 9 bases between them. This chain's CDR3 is CASSQDWGLDTQYF. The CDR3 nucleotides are TGTGCCAGCAGCCAAGATTGGGGGTTAGATACGCAGTATTTT.

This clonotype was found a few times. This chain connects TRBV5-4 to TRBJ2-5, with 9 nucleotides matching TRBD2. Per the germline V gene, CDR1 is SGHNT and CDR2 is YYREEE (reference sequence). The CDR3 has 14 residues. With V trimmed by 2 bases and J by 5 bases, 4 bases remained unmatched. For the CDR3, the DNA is TGTGCCAGCAGCTTCCGCGGGGGGGAGGAGACCCAGTACTTC. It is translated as CASSFRGGEETQYF. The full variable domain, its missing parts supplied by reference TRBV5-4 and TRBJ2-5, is ETGVTQSPTHLIKTRGQQVTLRCSSQSGHNTVSWYQQALGQGPQFIFQYYREEENGRGNFPPRFSGLQFPNYSSELNVNALELDDSALYLCASSFRGGEETQYFGPGTRLLVL.

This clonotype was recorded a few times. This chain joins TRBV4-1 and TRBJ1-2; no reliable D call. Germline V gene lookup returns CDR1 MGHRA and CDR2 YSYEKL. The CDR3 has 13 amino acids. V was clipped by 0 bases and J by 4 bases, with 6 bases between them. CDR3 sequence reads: CASSQEPIYGYTF. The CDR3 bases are TGCGCCAGCAGCCAAGAACCCATCTATGGCTACACCTTC.

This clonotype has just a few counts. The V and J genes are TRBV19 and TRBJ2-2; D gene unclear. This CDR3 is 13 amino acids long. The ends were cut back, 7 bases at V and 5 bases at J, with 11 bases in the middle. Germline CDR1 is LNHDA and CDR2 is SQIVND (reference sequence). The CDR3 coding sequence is TGTGCCAGTACCCCATTAGGGACCGGGGAGCTGTTTTTT. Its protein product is CASTPLGTGELFF.

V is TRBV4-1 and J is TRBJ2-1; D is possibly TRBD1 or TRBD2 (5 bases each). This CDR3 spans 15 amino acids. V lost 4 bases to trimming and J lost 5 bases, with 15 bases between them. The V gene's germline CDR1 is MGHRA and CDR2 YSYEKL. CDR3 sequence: CASSLNEGRNNEQFF. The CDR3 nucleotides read TGCGCCAGCAGCCTTAACGAGGGGCGTAACAATGAGCAGTTCTTC.

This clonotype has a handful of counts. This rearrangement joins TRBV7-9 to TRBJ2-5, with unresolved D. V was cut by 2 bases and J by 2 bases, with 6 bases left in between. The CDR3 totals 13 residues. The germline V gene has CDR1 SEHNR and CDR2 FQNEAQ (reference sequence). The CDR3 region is CASSLSQQETQYF. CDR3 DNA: TGTGCCAGCAGCTTAAGTCAACAAGAGACCCAGTACTTC.

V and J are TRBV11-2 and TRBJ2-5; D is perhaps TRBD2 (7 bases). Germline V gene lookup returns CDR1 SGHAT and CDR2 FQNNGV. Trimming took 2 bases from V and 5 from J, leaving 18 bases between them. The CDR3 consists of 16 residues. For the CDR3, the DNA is TGTGCCAGCAGCTTAAGGGGAGGGGGTTTTCGGGAGACCCAGTACTTC. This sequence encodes CASSLRGGGFRETQYF.